This TCR beta chain comes out of a study of T-cell memory formation after mild COVID-19 (dated by TCRdb to the early 2020s). For context, the study as a whole: Most TCR sequence clusters were specific to one of the two donors. In a couple of donors, T-cell clones that expanded and contracted after mild COVID-19 were tracked by sequencing TCRalpha and TCRbeta repertoires over time. Two young, previously healthy adult volunteers, one female and one male, were included in the cohort. Summary of the overall study and its limitations: From day 15 to 85, contracting clones showed balanced CD4/CD8 phenotypes, whereas a second wave of clones that expanded from day 15 to 37 leaned towards CD4+. Some responding clones were detected in pre-infection memory, which suggested that pre-existing cross-reactive memory T cells had joined the SARS-CoV-2 response. The study covered only a couple of mild cases, and larger cohorts including severe cases with pre-infection samples were considered necessary. Contracting CD4+ clones were located mainly in the CM and EM memory subsets, whereas CD8+ clones were found to be enriched in EMRA. SARS-CoV-2 specificity was not confirmed for the second-wave clones peaking on day 37.

From a lookup of the germline V gene (reference sequence), CDR1 and CDR2 are PRHDT and FYEKMQ. The CDR3, from cysteine to phenylalanine, totals 15 residues. Kept here is only the CDR3 DNA, which spans 45 bases and is read in frame from base 1. Trimming costs V 2 bases and J 5 bases, and their ends lie 15 bases apart. Ficoll-Paque density gradient centrifugation was the method used to isolate PBMCs. A word on this clonotype: It has no known antigen specificity. There are no base qualities to consult, and no much larger clone falls within one base.

This sample was sequenced with an Illumina NovaSeq 6000. Using 5'RACE with constant-segment primers, TCRalpha and TCRbeta cDNA libraries were constructed, with sample barcodes and unique molecular identifiers added in the process. RNA was extracted from every sample with Trizol reagent. The libraries were amplified in two PCR steps, and the second step added a second sample barcode and Illumina TruSeq adapters. Libraries were sequenced on an Illumina NovaSeq with 2 x 150 bp paired-end reads. Turning to the authors' computational methods: Reads were demultiplexed and collapsed into UMI-guided consensus sequences with migec v1.2.7. With mixcr v2.1.11, UMI consensuses were aligned to TRA and TRB V and J templates and assembled into clonotypes. A clonotype was counted as expanded or contracted only if both edgeR and NoisET called the change significant, with noise models trained on biological replicates. For edgeR calls, a false discovery rate-adjusted p below 0.01 and a log2 fold-change threshold of 1 were applied. As an exploratory analysis of dynamics, PCA with hierarchical clustering was applied to max-normalized trajectories of the 1000 most abundant clonotypes. Each responding clone was given a CD4 or CD8 phenotype based on the CD4+ and CD8+ repertoires, which had been sequenced separately. The public reads were run again by TCRdb, first through fastp at Q25 and then through MiXCR, and only productive beta chains were kept. Under each unique CDR3 protein, matching rows form one entry showing the most common genes and DNA. It is TCRdb's table, rather than the study itself, that gives the V and J calls and clone size. The sample has hundreds of thousands of distinct CDR3 sequences on record, about a sixth of them singletons. The ten largest account for approximately 21% of the sample.

This receptor was identified in a man younger than 35 who had mild COVID-19 (a few samples of this study predate the infection). The sample titles of this study are shuffled in the database, so cell type and time point are left out; the donor was told from shared clones. The rearranged chain carries TRBV13 and TRBJ2-5, with the D gene call left open. Sequenced material: PBMCs or a T cell subset sorted from them (not recorded which). The CDR3 amino acid sequence is: CASSLNGRVGETQYF. The DNA is TGTGCCAGCAGCTTAAACGGCCGAGTGGGGGAGACCCAGTACTTC.